The 29 T cell receptor beta chains reported below all come from one sample, sequenced in a study of T cell repertoires in cytomegalovirus infection. Using its own MiXCR run on the reads, TCRdb lists one record per CDR3 protein. The data contain roughly 150,000 distinct CDR3 sequences, roughly a sixth of them singletons. The sample was CD8+ T cells from PBMCs. The receptors originated from a human donor in good health (CMV status not recorded). Some clones in this sample may be carry-over from other donors' samples.

The chain combines TRBV20-1 with TRBJ1-6; 9 bases are shared with TRBD1. This CDR3 contains 15 residues. V was pared by 1 base and J by 10 bases, with 8 bases of the junction left unmatched. Germline CDR1 reads DFQATT; CDR2 reads SNEGSKA (reference sequence). The CDR3 reads CSARGTGGEISPLHF. CDR3 nucleotide sequence: TGCAGTGCTAGAGGTACAGGGGGCGAAATATCACCCCTCCACTTT.

This clonotype was seen repeatedly, ten times or more. The chain joins TRBV6-5 to TRBJ2-7; possible D gene TRBD2, 5 bases. CDR1 and CDR2 (germline): MNHEY, SVGAGI. The CDR3 consists of 12 residues. Trimming pared 0 bases from V and 6 bases from J, leaving 6 bases between. CDR3 loop: CASSYSAGEQYF. Written as DNA, the CDR3 is TGTGCCAGCAGTTACTCGGCGGGCGAGCAGTACTTC.

The V gene is TRBV7-8, the J gene TRBJ1-1; possible D gene TRBD1, 5 bases. Trimming took 0 bases from V and 4 from J, leaving 12 bases between them. CDR1 and CDR2 (germline): SGHVS, FQNEAQ. This CDR3 comprises 15 residues. CDR3 DNA sequence: TGTGCCAGCAGCTTAGCGCAGGGTATTTTCACTGAAGCTTTCTTT. Residues: CASSLAQGIFTEAFF. Combining the CDR3 with reference TRBV7-8 and TRBJ1-1 gives the whole variable domain GAGVSQSPRYKVAKRGQDVALRCDPISGHVSLFWYQQALGQGPEFLTYFQNEAQLDKSGLPSDRFFAERPEGSVSTLKIQRTQQEDSAVYLCASSLAQGIFTEAFFGQGTRLTVV.

V gene TRBV19 combines with J gene TRBJ2-1; the D gene is possibly TRBD1 (6 bases). With 1 base removed from V and 13 bases from J, the gap between germline ends came to 11 bases. The length of the CDR3 is 12 residues. Germline V CDR1 and CDR2: LNHDA, SQIVND (reference sequence). The CDR3 sequence: CASSIVGQLQFF. The CDR3 bases are TGTGCCAGTAGTATAGTGGGACAATTACAGTTCTTC.

This clonotype was observed a handful of times. The chain has TRBV7-6 and TRBJ1-1, with 10 bases lining up with TRBD1. Trimming took 3 bases from V and 3 from J; bases not matched to a gene: 4. Germline loops: CDR1 SGHVS, CDR2 FNYEAQ. This CDR3 is built from 15 residues. CDR3 bases: TGTGCCAGCAGCTTGACAGGGGGCGCAGACACTGAAGCTTTCTTT. Its translation is CASSLTGGADTEAFF.

The rearrangement joins TRBV5-1 to TRBJ2-3; D is possibly TRBD2 (6 bases). Germline V gives CDR1 SGHRS, CDR2 YFSETQ. V dropped 0 bases and J dropped 3 bases, with 8 bases sitting between them. The CDR3 has 14 residues. The CDR3 reads CASSLARGTDTQYF. CDR3 sequence (DNA): TGCGCCAGCAGCTTGGCCCGGGGGACAGATACGCAGTATTTT.

V gene TRBV7-2 combines with J gene TRBJ2-1; a possible D gene is TRBD2 (5 bases). CDR3 length: 16 amino acids. From germline, CDR1 is SGHTA and CDR2 FQGNSA. Trimming stripped 4 bases from V and 5 bases from J, with 18 bases between. CDR3 region: CASSSSRGWGDNEQFF. The CDR3 coding sequence is TGTGCCAGCAGCTCGAGCAGAGGATGGGGAGACAATGAGCAGTTCTTC.

The chain joins TRBV28 to TRBJ1-1, with D tentatively TRBD1 (5 bases). This CDR3 comprises 14 residues. V gave up 2 bases and J gave up 5 bases, with 12 bases separating them. The germline V gene has CDR1 MDHEN and CDR2 SYDVKM. In DNA, the CDR3 is TGTGCCAGCAGTTTAGCAGGGAAGGGGACTGAAGCTTTCTTT. Protein sequence: CASSLAGKGTEAFF.

In its sample, this clonotype was seen a few times. V gene TRBV6-5 combines with J gene TRBJ2-1, with 11 bases lining up with TRBD1. The CDR3 spans 14 residues. V was pared by 7 bases and J by 8 bases, with 7 bases of the junction left unmatched. Germline CDR1 reads MNHEY; CDR2 reads SVGAGI. DNA for the CDR3: TGTGCCAGCATGTGGACAGGGGGCGACTATGAGCAGTTCTTC. Its translation: CASMWTGGDYEQFF.

The V and J genes are TRBV20-1 and TRBJ1-6; maybe TRBD1 (6 bases). CDR3 size: 14 residues. Between the trimmed V and J ends, which lost 6 bases and 9 bases, there was a span of 18 bases. The germline V gene encodes CDR1 DFQATT and CDR2 SNEGSKA (reference sequence). CDR3 residues: CSAPKQGLGSPLHF. The CDR3 DNA is TGCAGTGCGCCAAAACAGGGCCTGGGTTCACCCCTCCACTTT.

The chain recombines TRBV28 with TRBJ2-1, with D unclear. There are 16 residues in the CDR3. Germline V CDR1 and CDR2: MDHEN, SYDVKM. The V end was cut by 1 base, the J end by 0 bases, with 10 bases between. CDR3 in DNA: TGTGCCAGCAGTTTATCCCCTGCGAGCTCCTACAATGAGCAGTTCTTC. Translated, it gives CASSLSPASSYNEQFF.

V is TRBV5-1 and J is TRBJ2-1, with D perhaps matching TRBD2 (6 bases). CDR1 and CDR2 from the germline V gene are SGHRS and YFSETQ. Trimming removed 2 bases from V and 10 bases from J, with 10 bases in between. CDR3 size: 12 residues. The CDR3 nucleotides read TGCGCCAGCAGCTTTCGCGGGGAGGAGCAGTTCTTC. This codes for CASSFRGEEQFF. The complete variable domain, with remaining parts taken from reference TRBV5-1 and TRBJ2-1, reads KAGVTQTPRYLIKTRGQQVTLSCSPISGHRSVSWYQQTPGQGLQFLFEYFSETQRNKGNFPGRFSGRQFSNSRSEMNVSTLELGDSALYLCASSFRGEEQFFGPGTRLTVL.

This clonotype was observed a few times. The genes are TRBV29-1 and TRBJ1-2; D might be TRBD1 (5 bases). The length of the CDR3 is 15 residues. The germline CDR1 and CDR2 sequences are SQVTM and ANQGSEA. The ends were cut back, 6 bases at V and 2 bases at J, with 19 bases in the middle. The CDR3 loop reads CSVVPRGEGNYGYTF. In DNA form, the CDR3 reads TGCAGCGTAGTACCTCGGGGGGAGGGGAACTATGGCTACACCTTC. The full variable domain, its missing parts supplied by reference TRBV29-1 and TRBJ1-2, is SAVISQKPSRDICQRGTSLTIQCQVDSQVTMMFWYRQQPGQSLTLIATANQGSEATYESGFVIDKFPISRPNLTFSTLTVSNMSPEDSSIYLCSVVPRGEGNYGYTFGSGTRLTVV.

This clonotype was found a few times. The chain joins TRBV6-2 or TRBV6-3 to TRBJ2-7, with D perhaps matching TRBD1 or TRBD2 (5 bases each). Germline CDR1 reads MNHEY; CDR2 reads SVGEGT. The CDR3 runs to 15 residues. The V gene lost 0 bases and the J gene lost 4 bases, with 13 bases spanning the gap. The CDR3 bases are TGTGCCAGCAGTTACTCGACGGGGCCAAGGTACGAGCAGTACTTC. Residues: CASSYSTGPRYEQYF.

The table lists this clonotype with a few counts. This chain uses TRBV7-6 with TRBJ2-7; no clear D gene. CDR3 size: 15 residues. V dropped 5 bases and J dropped 2 bases, with 16 bases sitting between them. Germline V CDR1 and CDR2: SGHVS, FNYEAQ. The CDR3 nucleotides are TGTGCCAGCAGCCCCCTGGACGGCCAAACCTACGAGCAGTACTTC. Its translation: CASSPLDGQTYEQYF.

In this sample, this clonotype turned up a few times. The rearrangement uses TRBV7-3 and TRBJ2-5; TRBD2 agrees at 12 bases. Germline CDR1 is SGHTA and CDR2 is FQGTGA. This CDR3 is built from 16 residues. The V and J ends lost 1 base and 4 bases, in that order; junction bases with no gene match: 4. CDR3 residues: CASSLKGGLAGETQYF. The CDR3 region has the DNA TGTGCCAGCAGCTTAAAGGGGGGACTAGCGGGAGAGACCCAGTACTTC.

This chain uses TRBV28 with TRBJ2-1; D possibly uses TRBD1 or TRBD2 (6 bases each). This CDR3 is 12 amino acids long. Germline values: CDR1 MDHEN, CDR2 SYDVKM. The germline V and J ends were trimmed by 8 bases and 8 bases, with 13 bases remaining between them. DNA for the CDR3: TGTGCCAGCGGGGGGCCCAGGCATGAGCAGTTCTTC. It specifies CASGGPRHEQFF. Supplemented by reference TRBV28 and TRBJ2-1, the full variable domain reads DVKVTQSSRYLVKRTGEKVFLECVQDMDHENMFWYRQDPGLGLRLIYFSYDVKMKEKGDIPEGYSVSREKKERFSLILESASTNQTSMYLCASGGPRHEQFFGPGTRLTVL.

CDR3 in DNA: TGTGCCAGCATCTCGGGACAGGGATTCACGGGAGACAATGAGCAGTTCTTC. Its translation is CASISGQGFTGDNEQFF. The genes are TRBV28 and TRBJ2-1; 9 bases are shared with TRBD1. The ends lost 7 bases at V and 5 bases at J; junction bases unmatched: 15. Germline V CDR1 and CDR2: MDHEN, SYDVKM. This CDR3 contains 17 residues.

The V call is TRBV7-9, the J call TRBJ2-7; the D gene is possibly TRBD1 (5 bases). Deletions cut 4 bases from V and 7 bases from J, with 14 bases between. There are 13 residues in the CDR3. CDR1 is SEHNR, CDR2 FQNEAQ, per germline (reference sequence). The CDR3 DNA reads as TGTGCCAGCAGCTCTGGGGCCCGTAATGAGCAGTACTTC. Encoded protein: CASSSGARNEQYF.

This clonotype appeared a few times. The chain uses TRBV5-6 and TRBJ2-7; D gene ambiguous. Trimming took off 1 base at V and 1 base at J, with 3 bases between the two ends. Germline CDR1 reads SGHDT; CDR2 reads YYEEEE. The CDR3 consists of 12 residues. CDR3 region: CASSLTSYEQYF. CDR3 DNA sequence: TGTGCCAGCAGCTTGACTTCCTACGAGCAGTACTTC.

This clonotype was found a few times. The chain uses TRBV9 and TRBJ2-1, with TRBD2 identical over 7 bases. V dropped 6 bases and J dropped 5; count of bases not matched to a gene: 8. CDR1 is SGDLS and CDR2 is YYNGEE in the germline V gene. CDR3 length: 14 amino acids. In DNA form, the CDR3 reads TGTGCCAGCAACCCCCTAGCGGCCGACAATGAGCAGTTCTTC. It is translated as CASNPLAADNEQFF.

This clonotype was seen just once. V is TRBV20-1 and J is TRBJ1-2, with 10 bases identical to TRBD1. Germline V gene lookup returns CDR1 DFQATT and CDR2 SNEGSKA (reference sequence). This CDR3 contains 14 residues. Trimming at V came to 3 bases and at J to 6 bases, leaving 7 bases not matched to a gene. CDR3 in DNA: TGCAGTGCTAGGACGACAGGGGGCAGGGATGGCTACACCTTC. Translation gives CSARTTGGRDGYTF.

The table lists this clonotype with a few counts. The J gene is TRBJ2-7, the V gene TRBV28; 7 bases are a match to TRBD1. The CDR3 totals 15 residues. CDR1 is MDHEN and CDR2 is SYDVKM in the germline V gene. V lost 3 bases, J lost 0 bases, and 5 bases stayed unmatched. The CDR3 coding sequence is TGTGCCAGCAGTTTCAGACAGGGATACTCCTACGAGCAGTACTTC. Its protein is CASSFRQGYSYEQYF.

CDR3 protein: CASSLEYRGEEAFF. The CDR3 nucleotides are TGTGCCAGCAGCTTAGAGTACCGGGGGGAAGAGGCTTTCTTT. J is TRBJ1-1 and V is TRBV11-2; TRBD1 is a possible D gene (5 bases). CDR1 and CDR2 (germline): SGHAT, FQNNGV. Trimming removed 0 bases at V and 11 bases at J, with 16 bases between. The CDR3 totals 14 residues. Combining the CDR3 with reference TRBV11-2 and TRBJ1-1 gives the whole variable domain EAGVAQSPRYKIIEKRQSVAFWCNPISGHATLYWYQQILGQGPKLLIQFQNNGVVDDSQLPKDRFSAERLKGVDSTLKIQPAKLEDSAVYLCASSLEYRGEEAFFGQGTRLTVV.

The rearrangement uses TRBV7-8 and TRBJ2-7, with 7 bases matching TRBD1. The CDR3 loop spans 14 amino acids. CDR1 is SGHVS and CDR2 is FQNEAQ in the germline V gene. The V segment lost 5 bases and the J segment 2 bases; nucleotides outside the gene matches: 6. CDR3 sequence: CASSGWDRPYEQYF. CDR3 bases: TGTGCCAGCAGCGGTTGGGACAGACCCTACGAGCAGTACTTC. Drawing the rest from reference TRBV7-8 and TRBJ2-7, the complete variable domain is GAGVSQSPRYKVAKRGQDVALRCDPISGHVSLFWYQQALGQGPEFLTYFQNEAQLDKSGLPSDRFFAERPEGSVSTLKIQRTQQEDSAVYLCASSGWDRPYEQYFGPGTRLTVT.

The genes are TRBV7-9 and TRBJ2-3; 10 nucleotides agree with TRBD2. The germline V gene encodes CDR1 SEHNR and CDR2 FQNEAQ (reference sequence). This CDR3 comprises 18 residues. The V and J ends lost 2 bases and 0 bases, in that order; junction bases with no gene match: 8. The CDR3 coding sequence is TGTGCCAGCAGCTTAAAGCTAGCGGGAGTTGCAAGCACAGATACGCAGTATTTT. It specifies CASSLKLAGVASTDTQYF.

The chain links TRBV7-6 to TRBJ1-5; no clear D gene. V lost 1 base and J lost 4, with 8 bases in between. The germline gives CDR1 SGHVS, CDR2 FNYEAQ. This CDR3 is 14 amino acids long. The CDR3 sequence: CASSLGGLNQPQHF. The CDR3 DNA reads as TGTGCCAGCAGCTTAGGAGGATTGAATCAGCCCCAGCATTTT.

V usage is TRBV5-4 and J usage is TRBJ2-1; D may be TRBD1 (6 bases). The CDR3 length is 14 residues. The germline gives CDR1 SGHNT, CDR2 YYREEE (reference sequence). V dropped 3 bases and J dropped 4 bases, with 11 bases sitting between them. The CDR3 protein is CASSSQGGYNEQFF. As DNA, the CDR3 is TGTGCCAGCAGCTCCCAAGGGGGATACAATGAGCAGTTCTTC.

The chain has TRBV28 and TRBJ1-4; D possibly corresponds to TRBD1 (5 bases). The CDR3 length is 15 residues. The V and J ends lost 7 bases and 8 bases respectively, with 20 bases between them. Germline CDR1 and CDR2: MDHEN and SYDVKM. CDR3 protein: CASTTPAEGLEKLFF. CDR3 in DNA: TGTGCCAGCACTACTCCGGCGGAGGGGTTAGAAAAACTGTTTTTT.